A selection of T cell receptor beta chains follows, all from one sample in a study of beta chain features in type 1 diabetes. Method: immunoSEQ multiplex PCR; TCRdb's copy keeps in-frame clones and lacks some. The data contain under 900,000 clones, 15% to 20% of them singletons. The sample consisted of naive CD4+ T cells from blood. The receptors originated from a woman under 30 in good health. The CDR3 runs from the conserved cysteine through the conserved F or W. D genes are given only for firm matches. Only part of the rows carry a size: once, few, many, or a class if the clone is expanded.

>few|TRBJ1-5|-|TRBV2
CASSDYSLRGNQPQHF
TGTGCCAGCAGTGATTACTCCCTGCGGGGTAATCAGCCCCAGCATTTT
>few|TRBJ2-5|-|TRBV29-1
CSVGAEAAGETQYF
TGCAGCGTTGGAGCGGAAGCGGCTGGAGAGACCCAGTACTTC
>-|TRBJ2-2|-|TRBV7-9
CASSLGSVNTGELFF
TGTGCCAGCAGCTTAGGCTCGGTGAACACCGGGGAGCTGTTTTTT
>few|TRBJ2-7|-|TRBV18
CASSPRGLPLSYEQYF
TGTGCCAGCTCACCACGGGGTCTGCCCCTCTCCTACGAGCAGTACTTC
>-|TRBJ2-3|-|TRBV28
CASSSQAGLDTQYF
TGTGCCAGCAGTTCCCAGGCGGGGTTGGATACGCAGTATTTT
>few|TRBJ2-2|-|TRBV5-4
CASSPGHSTGELFF
TGTGCCAGCAGCCCGGGACATAGCACCGGGGAGCTGTTTTTT
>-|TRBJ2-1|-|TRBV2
CASERDSYNEQFF
TGTGCCAGCGAAAGGGACTCGTACAATGAGCAGTTCTTC
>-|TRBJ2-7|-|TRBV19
CASSTQGGYEQYF
TGTGCCAGTAGTACCCAGGGTGGGTACGAGCAGTACTTC
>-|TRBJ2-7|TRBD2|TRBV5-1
CASRPGLAGYEQYF
TGCGCCAGCAGGCCGGGACTAGCGGGCTACGAGCAGTACTTC
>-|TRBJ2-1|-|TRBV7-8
CASSLTPASADNEQFF
TGTGCCAGCAGTTTAACGCCAGCTAGCGCCGACAATGAGCAGTTCTTC
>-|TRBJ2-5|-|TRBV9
CASSFGLGETQYF
TGTGCCAGCAGCTTCGGACTGGGGGAGACCCAGTACTTC
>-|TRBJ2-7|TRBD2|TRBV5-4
CASSPGSGEAYEQYF
TGTGCCAGCAGCCCTGGGAGCGGGGAGGCGTACGAGCAGTACTTC
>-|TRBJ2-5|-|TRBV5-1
CASTELTDETQYF
TGCGCCAGCACCGAGCTAACCGATGAGACCCAGTACTTC
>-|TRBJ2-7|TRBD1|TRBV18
CASSSNRGEQYF
TGTGCCAGCTCCTCTAACAGGGGCGAGCAGTACTTC
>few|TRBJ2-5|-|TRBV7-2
CASSLPPGTGHGTQYF
TGTGCCAGCAGCTTACCCCCCGGGACGGGCCACGGGACCCAGTACTTC
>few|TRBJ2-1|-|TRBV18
CASSPGLYNEQFF
TGTGCCAGCTCACCAGGACTCTACAATGAGCAGTTCTTC
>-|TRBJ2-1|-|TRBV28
CASRSSGSLGVNEQFF
TGTGCCAGCAGATCTTCGGGTTCCCTAGGGGTCAATGAGCAGTTCTTC
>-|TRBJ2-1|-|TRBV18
CASAPRSGEQFF
TGTGCCAGCGCGCCTAGATCTGGTGAGCAGTTCTTC
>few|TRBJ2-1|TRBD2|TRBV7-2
CASSSQGGGRAHEQFF
TGTGCCAGCAGCTCCCAGGGGGGCGGGAGGGCCCATGAGCAGTTCTTC
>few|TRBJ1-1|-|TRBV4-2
CASSQEVAGSVTEAFF
TGTGCCAGCAGCCAAGAAGTTGCAGGTAGTGTCACTGAAGCTTTCTTT
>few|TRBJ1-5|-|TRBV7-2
CASSLGVRSNQPQHF
TGTGCCAGCAGCTTAGGGGTAAGAAGCAATCAGCCCCAGCATTTT
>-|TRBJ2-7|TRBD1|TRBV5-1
CASSDSPGTGIPYEQYF
TGCGCCAGCAGCGACAGCCCCGGGACAGGGATTCCCTACGAGCAGTACTTC
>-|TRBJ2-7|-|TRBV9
CASSTHSTSYEQYF
TGTGCCAGCAGCACCCACTCTACGTCCTACGAGCAGTACTTC
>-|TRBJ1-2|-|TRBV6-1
CASSRTPNYGYTF
TGTGCCAGCAGTCGGACGCCAAACTATGGCTACACCTTC
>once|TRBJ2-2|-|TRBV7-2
CASSYNKRAGELFF
TGCGCCAGCAGCTACAACAAGAGGGCCGGGGAGCTGTTTTTT
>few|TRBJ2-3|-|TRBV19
CASSIRQGVTDTQYF
TGTGCCAGTAGTATCCGGCAGGGTGTGACAGATACGCAGTATTTT
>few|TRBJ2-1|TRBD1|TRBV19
CASSGQGVSGSRDEQFF
TGTGCCAGTTCTGGACAGGGGGTTAGCGGCAGTCGTGATGAGCAGTTCTTC
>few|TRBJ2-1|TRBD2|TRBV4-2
CASSQGTGGPNEQFF
TGTGCCAGCAGCCAAGGTACGGGAGGGCCAAATGAGCAGTTCTTC
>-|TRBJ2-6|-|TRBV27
CASSYAPPVTGANVLTF
TGTGCCAGCAGTTATGCTCCCCCCGTGACTGGGGCCAACGTCCTGACTTTC
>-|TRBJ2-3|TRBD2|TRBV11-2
CASSFSSGSRRADTQYF
TGTGCCAGCAGCTTTTCTAGCGGGAGTCGGAGGGCAGATACGCAGTATTTT
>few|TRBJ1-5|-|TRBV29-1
CSVGYGLNQPQHF
TGCAGCGTTGGATACGGCCTCAATCAGCCCCAGCATTTT
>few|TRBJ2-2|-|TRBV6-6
CASRLVGRGELFF
TGTGCCAGCAGACTAGTCGGGCGCGGGGAGCTGTTTTTT
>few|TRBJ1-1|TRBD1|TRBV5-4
CASSFRGLITEAFF
TGTGCCAGCAGCTTCAGGGGGCTTATCACTGAAGCTTTCTTT
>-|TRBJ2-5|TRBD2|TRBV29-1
CSAQGLAPGETQYF
TGCAGCGCCCAGGGACTAGCCCCGGGGGAGACCCAGTACTTC
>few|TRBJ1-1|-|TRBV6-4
CASSVEGGTEAFF
TGTGCCAGCAGTGTGGAGGGGGGCACTGAAGCTTTCTTT
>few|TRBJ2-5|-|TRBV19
CASSTGLTETQYF
TGTGCCAGTAGTACCGGGTTGACGGAGACCCAGTACTTC
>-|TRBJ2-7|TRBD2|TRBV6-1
CASRTSGSYEQYF
TGTGCCAGTAGGACTAGCGGGAGTTACGAGCAGTACTTC
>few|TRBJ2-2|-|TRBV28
CASSFTNRAGELFF
TGTGCCAGCAGTTTTACTAATAGGGCCGGGGAGCTGTTTTTT
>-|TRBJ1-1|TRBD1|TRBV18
CASSPRTGGREAFF
TGTGCCAGCTCACCCCGGACAGGAGGAAGGGAAGCTTTCTTT
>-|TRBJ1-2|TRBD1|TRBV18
CASSPWTGRGYTF
TGTGCCAGCTCACCATGGACAGGACGGGGCTACACCTTC